These 7 T cell receptor beta chains originate from one sample sequenced in a study of shared clonotypes between healthy human individuals. The data were produced by immunoSEQ multiplex PCR, yet TCRdb's version contains in-frame clones alone and is incomplete. The sample records about 340,000 clones, about 73% being singletons. Sequenced: memory CD4+ T cells sorted from blood. Subset meaning: CD45RA-negative fraction. These receptors were taken from a man aged 25-40 years in good health.

V and J are TRBV9 and TRBJ1-3, with no clear D. The CDR3 sequence is 16 residues long. The ends were cut back, 0 bases at V and 7 bases at J, with 17 bases in the middle. Germline loops: CDR1 SGDLS, CDR2 YYNGEE. CDR3: CASSVGPGIMGNTIYF. CDR3 DNA sequence: TGTGCCAGCAGCGTAGGTCCTGGGATTATGGGGAACACCATATATTTT.

The V gene is TRBV9, the J gene TRBJ2-3, with TRBD2 identical over 7 bases. With 2 bases clipped from V and 2 bases from J, the junction kept 8 bases outside the gene matches. Germline CDR1 is SGDLS and CDR2 is YYNGEE. The CDR3 sequence is 16 residues long. CDR3 region: CASSVAGTMFTDTQYF. The CDR3 coding sequence is TGTGCCAGCAGCGTGGCGGGGACTATGTTCACAGATACGCAGTATTTT.

In this sample, this clone turned up a few times. The J gene is TRBJ2-1, the V gene TRBV7-2, with TRBD2 matching 10 bases. From germline, CDR1 is SGHTA and CDR2 FQGNSA. The CDR3 spans 14 residues. V lost 5 bases and J lost 7; bases outside the gene matches: 5. The CDR3 DNA follows: TGTGCCAGCAGCGCGCCTAGCGGGGGTAATGAGCAGTTCTTC. It yields the protein CASSAPSGGNEQFF. Variable domain in full (rest from reference TRBV7-2 and TRBJ2-1): GAGVSQSPSNKVTEKGKDVELRCDPISGHTALYWYRQSLGQGLEFLIYFQGNSAPDKSGLPSDRFSAERTGGSVSTLTIQRTQQEDSAVYLCASSAPSGGNEQFFGPGTRLTVL.

J is TRBJ2-3 and V is TRBV6-6; 7 bases agree with TRBD2. Germline CDR1 MNHNY, CDR2 SVGAGI (reference sequence). V was pared by 5 bases and J by 6 bases, with 8 bases of the junction left unmatched. This CDR3 contains 14 residues. DNA of the CDR3: TGTGCCAGCAGTCAGACTAGCTCGGGGGATACGCAGTATTTT. Its protein is CASSQTSSGDTQYF.

This clone was found once. This CDR3 is CASSQDRGRGGNTIYF. As DNA, the CDR3 is TGCGCCAGCAGCCAAGATCGGGGCAGAGGGGGGAACACCATATATTTT. V gene TRBV4-3 combines with J gene TRBJ1-3; TRBD1 might be the D (6 bases). Germline CDR1 LGHNA, CDR2 YSLEER. The V end was cut by 0 bases, the J end by 7 bases, with 16 bases between. The CDR3 loop spans 16 amino acids.

This rearrangement joins TRBV11-2 to TRBJ1-2; maybe TRBD1 (6 bases). The V gene's germline CDR1 is SGHAT and CDR2 FQNNGV. V gave up 5 bases and J gave up 4 bases, with 11 bases separating them. The length of the CDR3 is 13 residues. The CDR3 here is CASSLGQTYGYTF. DNA of the CDR3: TGTGCCAGCAGCCTAGGACAGACCTATGGCTACACCTTC.

V is TRBV6-1 and J is TRBJ1-5, with D tentatively TRBD1 (6 bases). Germline V gives CDR1 MNHNS, CDR2 SASEGT. This CDR3 contains 14 residues. The ends were cut back, 6 bases at V and 3 bases at J, with 12 bases in the middle. CDR3: CASRFTGSNQPQHF. In DNA form, the CDR3 reads TGTGCCAGCAGATTCACAGGGTCCAATCAGCCCCAGCATTTT.